These 7 T cell receptor beta chains came from one sample sequenced in a study of CD8 T cells in Susac syndrome. Reverse transcription used about 0.5 to 1 ug RNA and random hexamers. TCRdb processed the immunoSEQ multiplex PCR reads anew with MiXCR; each CDR3 protein has one entry. This table holds under 200,000 distinct CDR3 sequences, roughly 91% found once. Material for sequencing was CD4+ T cells from PBMCs. All receptors derive from a human donor with Susac syndrome.

The rearrangement links TRBV19 to TRBJ2-1, with TRBD2 matching over 10 bases. Trimming took 5 bases from V and 7 from J; bases not matched to a gene: 5. The length of the CDR3 is 14 residues. Germline V gives CDR1 LNHDA, CDR2 SQIVND (reference sequence). The CDR3 loop reads CASSQAGGRNEQFF. In DNA form, the CDR3 reads TGTGCCAGTAGTCAAGCGGGGGGGAGGAATGAGCAGTTCTTC.

The CDR3 sequence is CASHYRGRDRGKETQYF. The CDR3 DNA follows: TGTGCCAGCCATTATCGGGGACGGGACAGGGGAAAGGAGACCCAGTACTTC. This chain links TRBV28 with TRBJ2-5, with TRBD1 identical over 10 bases. This CDR3 is built from 17 residues. CDR1 MDHEN and CDR2 SYDVKM come from the germline V gene. Trimming cost V 8 bases and J 5 bases; bases outside gene matches: 17.

This clonotype is a singleton in its sample. The chain links TRBV6-1 to TRBJ2-7, with D perhaps given as TRBD1 or TRBD2 (5 bases each). Germline loops: CDR1 MNHNS, CDR2 SASEGT. The germline V and J ends were trimmed by 4 bases and 3 bases, with 16 bases remaining between them. This CDR3 has 15 amino acids. CDR3 in DNA: TGTGCCAGCAGTGCTGTAGGGGACGGCTACTACGAGCAGTACTTC. This codes for CASSAVGDGYYEQYF.

The chain uses TRBV12-3 or TRBV12-4 and TRBJ1-4; a weak D match, TRBD1 (5 bases). The CDR3 covers 15 residues. V lost 5 bases and J 5 bases, leaving 15 bases between the germline ends. The chain's CDR3 is CASSTFGAPNEKLFF. CDR3 in DNA: TGTGCCAGCAGTACCTTCGGGGCACCGAATGAAAAACTGTTTTTT.

The J gene is TRBJ2-2, the V gene TRBV14; 7 bases align to TRBD2. CDR3 length: 16 residues. Trimming cost V 1 base and J 3 bases; bases outside gene matches: 5. From germline, CDR1 is SGHDN and CDR2 FVKESK. In DNA form, the CDR3 reads TGTGCCAGCAGCCAAGCCGGGACTACCTACACCGGGGAGCTGTTTTTT. This sequence encodes CASSQAGTTYTGELFF.

This chain links TRBV29-1 with TRBJ1-4, with D possibly TRBD1 on 6 matching bases. The germline V and J ends were trimmed by 7 bases and 8 bases, with 17 bases remaining between them. This CDR3 spans 13 amino acids. Germline V lookup: CDR1 SQVTM, CDR2 ANQGSEA. CDR3 nucleotide sequence: TGCAGCGGGAAGGTTGGGGGGGCCGAAAAACTGTTTTTT. Its protein product is CSGKVGGAEKLFF.

This chain uses TRBV5-1 with TRBJ2-5; 7 bases are shared with TRBD2. The ends lost 2 bases at V and 5 bases at J; junction bases unmatched: 12. CDR3 length: 16 residues. CDR1 and CDR2 (germline): SGHRS, YFSETQ. CDR3 nucleotide sequence: TGCGCCAGCAGCTTCGGTCGGGGGGTTTCATCGGAGACCCAGTACTTC. Protein: CASSFGRGVSSETQYF.